The clone carrying this T cell receptor beta chain was seen at least ten times. Its antigen is still unknown. A read error is possible here, since a much larger clone lies one base away. Amplification yielded TCR beta CDR3 regions, with RNA transcripts as the source. First-round RT-PCR targeting the TCR CDR3 was performed with the HTBI primer set. TCRdb processed the multiplex PCR reads anew with MiXCR; each CDR3 protein has one entry. Here the sample spans roughly 300,000 distinct CDR3 sequences, 15% to 20% being singletons. The sample comes from a study of T cells in Graves' hyperthyroidism and ophthalmopathy. Study overall: Any treatment followed the collection of peripheral blood at initial diagnosis. General study results and limits: In blood, most of the thyroid clonotypes expanded above 0.001 were also present.

CDR3 length: 13 residues. The V and J ends lost 3 bases and 0 bases respectively, with 6 bases between them. Per germline, CDR1 SGDLS and CDR2 YYNGEE. In patients aged 18 to 65, hyperthyroidism was newly diagnosed, with duration under 2 months. The sequence came from a woman in her forties or fifties with Graves' hyperthyroidism. This chain connects TRBV9 to TRBJ1-1, with TRBD1 as a possible D gene (5 bases). The sample consisted of blood. The CDR3 region has the DNA TGTGCCAGCAGCGGACAGATGAACACTGAAGCTTTCTTT. It is translated as CASSGQMNTEAFF. Combining the CDR3 with reference TRBV9 and TRBJ1-1 gives the whole variable domain DSGVTQTPKHLITATGQRVTLRCSPRSGDLSVYWYQQSLDQGLQFLIQYYNGEERAKGNILERFSAQQFPDLHSELNLSSLELGDSALYFCASSGQMNTEAFFGQGTRLTVV.